This T cell receptor (beta chain) derives from a study of molecular identifiers for immune sequencing clone quantification. Regarding this clonotype: Its antigen is unknown.

The germline V gene encodes CDR1 SGHNT and CDR2 YYREEE (reference sequence). The CDR3 runs 14 residues. The ends lost 5 bases at V and 8 bases at J; junction bases unmatched: 8. Points from the study as a whole: Barcode collisions between identical TCR molecules could shrink estimates of highly expanded clone sizes.

One entry per CDR3 protein, called by TCRdb with MiXCR from the PCR reads. The sample yields around 320,000 distinct CDR3 sequences, roughly a quarter seen once. Sequencing was performed on naive CD8+ T cells from blood, with Jurkat cell RNA spiked in. Subset described: FACS-sorted CD8+CD4-CCR7+CD45RA+ naive T cells. The J gene is TRBJ2-2, the V gene TRBV5-4, with 8 bases that match TRBD1. The source of this sequence is a human donor in good health. Some libraries in this study had Jurkat cell RNA spiked in. The CDR3: CASSLGRGPGELFF. CDR3 coding DNA: TGTGCCAGCAGTCTAGGCAGGGGGCCTGGGGAGCTGTTTTTT.